The 3 T cell receptor beta chains given below trace back to one sample, sequenced in a study of shared clonotypes between healthy human individuals. TCRdb keeps only in-frame clones here, not all; method: immunoSEQ multiplex PCR. The sample has over a million clones, around 78% seen once. The specimen sequenced was memory CD4+ T cells from PBMCs. The subset was: CD45RA-negative fraction. All receptors derive from a man aged 18-30 years in good health. Some clones in this sample may be carry-over from other donors' samples.

There are a few counts of this clone. The V call is TRBV20-1, the J call TRBJ1-1; D gene uncertain. CDR3 length: 11 amino acids. Germline V CDR1 and CDR2: DFQATT, SNEGSKA (reference sequence). The V end was cut by 3 bases, the J end by 10 bases, with 12 bases between. DNA of the CDR3: TGCAGTGCTAGTTCCGGGTCGCGAGCTTTCTTT. As protein: CSASSGSRAFF.

The chain couples TRBV6-5 to TRBJ2-2; TRBD2 matches at 10 bases. The V segment lost 7 bases and the J segment 4 bases; nucleotides outside the gene matches: 6. Germline V CDR1 and CDR2: MNHEY, SVGAGI. The CDR3 loop spans 15 amino acids. The CDR3: CASTVAGGGTGELFF. CDR3 in DNA: TGTGCCAGCACCGTAGCGGGAGGAGGCACCGGGGAGCTGTTTTTT.

In this sample, this clone turned up many times. The chain employs TRBV6-5 and TRBJ2-1; 10 positions agree with TRBD2. V shed 2 bases and J 10 bases; nucleotides not matched to a gene: 8. CDR1 is MNHEY and CDR2 is SVGAGI in the germline V gene. This CDR3 is 15 amino acids long. Here the CDR3 reads CASSYGLAGAWEQFF. CDR3 sequence (DNA): TGTGCCAGCAGTTACGGTCTAGCGGGAGCCTGGGAGCAGTTCTTC.